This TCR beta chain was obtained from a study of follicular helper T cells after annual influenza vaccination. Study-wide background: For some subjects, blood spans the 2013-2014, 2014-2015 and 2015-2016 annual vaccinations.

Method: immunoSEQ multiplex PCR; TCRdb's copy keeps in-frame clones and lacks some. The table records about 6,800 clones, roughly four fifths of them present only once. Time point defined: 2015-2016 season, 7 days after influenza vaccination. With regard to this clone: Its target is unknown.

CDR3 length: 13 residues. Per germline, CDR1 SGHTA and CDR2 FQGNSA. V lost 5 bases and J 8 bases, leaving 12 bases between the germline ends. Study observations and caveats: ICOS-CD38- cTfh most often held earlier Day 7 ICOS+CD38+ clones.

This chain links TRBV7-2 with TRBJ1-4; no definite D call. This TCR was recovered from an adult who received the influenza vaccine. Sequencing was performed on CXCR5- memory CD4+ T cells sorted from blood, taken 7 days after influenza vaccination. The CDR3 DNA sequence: TGTGCCAGCAGCCCGGAGGAAAAGGAAAAACTGTTTTTT. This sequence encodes CASSPEEKEKLFF.